What follows are 30 T cell receptor beta chains derived from one specimen sequenced in a study of PD-L1 blockade in urothelial cancer. Repertoires were generated with immunoSEQ multiplex PCR, while TCRdb's copy carries only in-frame clones and drops some. This sample has 45,000 or so clones, with roughly four fifths found just once. Sequences were derived from PBMCs, sampled around atezolizumab (anti-PD-L1) treatment. These receptors all come from a man aged 65 to 79 with urothelial cancer.

The rearrangement joins TRBV7-8 to TRBJ2-1; 7 bases are a match to TRBD1. Germline CDR1 SGHVS, CDR2 FQNEAQ. V lost 5 bases, J lost 7 bases, and 8 bases stayed unmatched. The CDR3 covers 14 residues. Here the CDR3 reads CASSPRQGGNEQFF. The CDR3, as DNA: TGTGCCAGCAGCCCACGACAGGGCGGGAATGAGCAGTTCTTC.

This clone was observed a handful of times. The J gene is TRBJ2-2, the V gene TRBV7-6, with D possibly TRBD1 on 5 matching bases. Germline lookup yields CDR1 SGHVS and CDR2 FNYEAQ. CDR3 size: 15 residues. Trimming removed 2 bases from V and 4 bases from J, with 11 bases in between. CDR3 bases: TGTGCCAGCAGCTTAAGGGGTTCGAGCACCGGGGAGCTGTTTTTT. Amino acids: CASSLRGSSTGELFF.

CDR3 sequence: CASSFDRGSGNTIYF. The CDR3 DNA reads as TGTGCCAGCAGCTTTGACAGGGGCTCAGGAAACACCATATATTTT. The V and J genes are TRBV5-5 and TRBJ1-3, with 8 bases fitting TRBD1. CDR1 is SGHKS and CDR2 is YYEKEE in the germline V gene (reference sequence). The CDR3 is 15 amino acids. The J segment lost 4 bases and the V segment lost 2 bases, leaving 5 bases of the junction unmatched.

The J gene is TRBJ2-2, the V gene TRBV19; D may be TRBD2 (7 bases). Looked up from germline, CDR1 is LNHDA and CDR2 is SQIVND (reference sequence). The CDR3 is made up of 16 amino acids. Trimming pared 6 bases from V and 4 bases from J, leaving 18 bases between. The CDR3, as DNA: TGTGCCAGTAGCCCCACGGGGGGCAGTGTCACCGGGGAGCTGTTTTTT. It translates to CASSPTGGSVTGELFF.

The chain uses TRBV7-9 and TRBJ1-1; TRBD1 matches 8 bases. CDR3 length: 16 amino acids. Germline V gives CDR1 SEHNR, CDR2 FQNEAQ (reference sequence). V dropped 4 bases and J dropped 3; count of bases not matched to a gene: 10. CDR3 residues: CASSSLEGQGDTEAFF. In DNA form, the CDR3 reads TGTGCCAGCAGCTCCCTGGAAGGACAGGGAGACACTGAAGCTTTCTTT.

The table lists this clone with a count of one. The gene calls are TRBV28 and TRBJ1-3, with TRBD1 identical over 9 bases. The CDR3 is 17 amino acids. Germline V gives CDR1 MDHEN, CDR2 SYDVKM. V lost 6 bases and J lost 0; bases outside the gene matches: 9. DNA for the CDR3: TGTGCCAGCAGCCCAACAGGGGGCGAATTCTCTGGAAACACCATATATTTT. Translation: CASSPTGGEFSGNTIYF.

This rearrangement joins TRBV7-2 to TRBJ2-7, with D perhaps matching TRBD2 (6 bases). The germline CDR1 and CDR2 sequences are SGHTA and FQGNSA. This CDR3 is 13 amino acids long. V dropped 4 bases and J dropped 3 bases, with 10 bases sitting between them. The CDR3 loop reads CASSYRGGYEQYF. The CDR3 DNA sequence: TGTGCCAGCAGCTATAGGGGAGGCTACGAGCAGTACTTC.

This clone came up once. DNA of the CDR3: TGCGCCAGCAGTACCGGGACAGAGGGTCAGCCCCAGCATTTT. The encoded protein is CASSTGTEGQPQHF. The gene calls are TRBV5-1 and TRBJ1-5, with 7 positions matching TRBD1. Trimming cost V 5 bases and J 6 bases; bases outside gene matches: 8. Per the germline V gene, CDR1 is SGHRS and CDR2 is YFSETQ. The CDR3 runs to 14 residues.

CDR3 sequence reads: CASSLGPGQGGDGYTF. CDR3 sequence (DNA): TGTGCCAGCAGCTTAGGGCCGGGACAGGGGGGGGACGGCTACACCTTC. This chain connects TRBV7-2 to TRBJ1-2; 11 nucleotides match TRBD1. V was pared by 1 base and J by 8 bases, with 9 bases of the junction left unmatched. Germline CDR1 is SGHTA and CDR2 is FQGNSA. This CDR3 has 16 amino acids.

The V and J genes are TRBV7-2 and TRBJ2-3; unclear D gene. The CDR3 is made up of 12 amino acids. Trimming pared 5 bases from V and 2 bases from J, leaving 5 bases between. The germline CDR1 and CDR2 sequences are SGHTA and FQGNSA. This chain's CDR3 is CASSPVTDTQYF. The CDR3 DNA follows: TGTGCCAGCAGCCCGGTCACAGATACGCAGTATTTT. Full variable domain (missing parts from reference TRBV7-2 and TRBJ2-3): GAGVSQSPSNKVTEKGKDVELRCDPISGHTALYWYRQSLGQGLEFLIYFQGNSAPDKSGLPSDRFSAERTGGSVSTLTIQRTQQEDSAVYLCASSPVTDTQYFGPGTRLTVL.

The chain combines TRBV4-3 with TRBJ1-2; 8 bases fit TRBD1. The CDR3 spans 16 residues. V shed 7 bases, J shed 0 bases, and the junction held 10 bases outside the gene matches. Germline assignment: CDR1 LGHNA and CDR2 YSLEER. The CDR3 loop reads CASKPRDRNTNYGYTF. The CDR3 region has the DNA TGCGCCAGCAAACCCCGGGACAGGAATACTAACTATGGCTACACCTTC.

This chain uses TRBV29-1 with TRBJ2-5; a possible D gene is TRBD2 (6 bases). This CDR3 is 13 amino acids long. Germline lookup yields CDR1 SQVTM and CDR2 ANQGSEA. Trimming shortened V by 3 bases and J by 1 base, and 9 bases separated the two germline ends. The CDR3 sequence: CSVDGGAQETQYF. CDR3 DNA: TGCAGCGTTGATGGAGGGGCCCAAGAGACCCAGTACTTC.

The rearrangement joins TRBV23-1 to TRBJ2-1; maybe TRBD2 (5 bases). TRBV23-1 has ORF status, its function being uncertain. Trimming took off 7 bases at V and 5 bases at J, with 18 bases between the two ends. The CDR3 is 15 residues long. Here the CDR3 reads CASTPNWYGDNEQFF. Written as DNA, the CDR3 is TGCGCCAGCACCCCAAATTGGTACGGGGACAATGAGCAGTTCTTC.

Worth noting for this clone: Mismatch with germline at one junction end may stem from a read error. V and J are TRBV4-2 and TRBJ1-2; D is undetermined. Germline V gene lookup returns CDR1 LGHNA and CDR2 YNFKEQ. The CDR3 has 13 amino acids. The CDR3 loop is CASSQDQEEKKKF. The DNA of the CDR3 is TGTGCCAGCAGCCAAGATCAAGAGGAGAAGAAAAAGTTC.

The chain carries TRBV18 and TRBJ2-3, with D possibly TRBD1 on 5 matching bases. V was shortened by 3 bases and J by 5 bases, with 15 bases between the two germline ends. The CDR3 runs to 15 residues. Germline V CDR1 and CDR2: KGHSH, LQKENI. The CDR3 here is CASSPSSSGKDTQYF. The DNA of the CDR3 is TGTGCCAGCTCACCCTCTTCCTCAGGGAAAGATACGCAGTATTTT.

This rearrangement joins TRBV11-3 to TRBJ2-1, with 8 bases that match TRBD1. CDR1 is SGHNT and CDR2 is YENEEA in the germline V gene. The CDR3 length is 14 residues. V lost 4 bases, J lost 7 bases, and 6 bases stayed unmatched. CDR3 residues: CASSSGQGGNEQFF. As DNA, the CDR3 is TGTGCCAGCAGCTCTGGACAGGGTGGGAATGAGCAGTTCTTC.

This clone was counted once. The rearrangement links TRBV7-9 to TRBJ2-1, with 7 positions matching TRBD2. The CDR3 sequence is 18 residues long. Per germline, CDR1 SEHNR and CDR2 FQNEAQ (reference sequence). The ends lost 5 bases at V and 0 bases at J; junction bases unmatched: 13. This chain's CDR3 is CASSPNRYGGSSYNEQFF. DNA for the CDR3: TGTGCCAGCAGCCCGAACAGGTACGGGGGGAGCTCCTACAATGAGCAGTTCTTC.

This chain links TRBV5-5 with TRBJ1-6; no clear D. Per the germline V gene, CDR1 is SGHKS and CDR2 is YYEKEE (reference sequence). The germline V and J ends were trimmed by 0 bases and 8 bases, with 12 bases remaining between them. The CDR3 spans 15 residues. The CDR3 loop is CASSLEEGSDSPLHF. The CDR3 nucleotides read TGTGCCAGCAGCTTGGAGGAGGGTTCGGATTCACCCCTCCACTTT.

This clone was detected once. The chain carries TRBV6-1 and TRBJ1-6; no firm D call. Trimming took off 3 bases at V and 8 bases at J, with 8 bases between the two ends. This CDR3 comprises 13 residues. CDR1 is MNHNS and CDR2 is SASEGT in the germline V gene. The CDR3 region is CASSEISDSPLHF. In nucleotides, the CDR3 is TGTGCCAGCAGTGAGATATCGGATTCACCCCTCCACTTT.

This chain connects TRBV18 to TRBJ2-7; D possibly corresponds to TRBD1 (6 bases). Looked up from germline, CDR1 is KGHSH and CDR2 is LQKENI. V lost 6 bases, J lost 9 bases, and 24 bases lay in between. The CDR3 runs 15 residues. The CDR3: CASSAQAQGAVVQYF. The DNA of the CDR3 is TGTGCCAGCTCCGCACAAGCACAGGGCGCAGTGGTGCAGTACTTC.

The CDR3 region is CASSLGGGIGEQYF. Here the CDR3 DNA reads TGTGCCAGCAGCTTAGGGGGGGGAATTGGCGAGCAGTACTTC. The chain combines TRBV7-9 with TRBJ2-7; 7 bases are a match to TRBD2. The CDR3 is 14 residues long. The germline V gene encodes CDR1 SEHNR and CDR2 FQNEAQ (reference sequence). After removal of 1 base from V and 6 bases from J, the junction contained 6 bases not matched to a gene.

The rearrangement uses TRBV27 and TRBJ2-2, with 13 bases fitting TRBD2. From germline, CDR1 is MNHEY and CDR2 SMNVEV (reference sequence). The CDR3 covers 19 residues. V was clipped by 5 bases and J by 5 bases; unmatched bases: 14. CDR3 amino acids: CASSTSGLAGPTGTGELFF. CDR3 sequence (DNA): TGTGCCAGCAGTACCTCGGGACTAGCGGGACCTACGGGAACCGGGGAGCTGTTTTTT.

V gene TRBV5-4 combines with J gene TRBJ1-2; 8 bases match TRBD1. The CDR3 loop spans 13 amino acids. Germline values: CDR1 SGHNT, CDR2 YYREEE (reference sequence). V lost 4 bases and J lost 8; bases outside the gene matches: 7. CDR3: CASSVDDRGGYTF. In nucleotides, the CDR3 is TGTGCCAGCAGCGTGGACGACAGGGGAGGCTACACCTTC.

V usage is TRBV4-1 and J usage is TRBJ2-6, with TRBD1 as a possible D gene (6 bases). The CDR3 length is 15 residues. CDR1 is MGHRA, CDR2 YSYEKL, per germline. V dropped 5 bases and J dropped 0 bases, with 8 bases sitting between them. For the CDR3, the DNA is TGCGCCAGCAGCAAGGACAGCTCTGGGGCCAACGTCCTGACTTTC. Amino acid sequence: CASSKDSSGANVLTF.

The rearrangement joins TRBV6-1 to TRBJ1-4, with D possibly TRBD1 on 6 matching bases. This CDR3 has 15 amino acids. The V and J ends lost 7 bases and 0 bases respectively, with 12 bases between them. Germline CDR1 reads MNHNS; CDR2 reads SASEGT. Here the CDR3 DNA reads TGTGCCAGCAAGGGGGGGCGACCAACTAATGAAAAACTGTTTTTT. Translation gives CASKGGRPTNEKLFF.

In nucleotides, the CDR3 is TGTGCCAGCAGCTTAAACGTCGTAGGAGTTGCGACTAACTATGGCTACACCTTC. Its translation is CASSLNVVGVATNYGYTF. The chain recombines TRBV7-8 with TRBJ1-2, with D unresolved. The germline V gene encodes CDR1 SGHVS and CDR2 FQNEAQ. The V end lost 2 bases, the J end lost 0 bases, and 19 bases lay between the germline ends. This CDR3 spans 18 amino acids. The variable domain in full, completed from reference TRBV7-8 and TRBJ1-2, reads GAGVSQSPRYKVAKRGQDVALRCDPISGHVSLFWYQQALGQGPEFLTYFQNEAQLDKSGLPSDRFFAERPEGSVSTLKIQRTQQEDSAVYLCASSLNVVGVATNYGYTFGSGTRLTVV.

The rearrangement uses TRBV5-1 and TRBJ1-2; TRBD1 is a possible D gene (5 bases). V dropped 4 bases and J dropped 7 bases, with 14 bases sitting between them. The CDR3 length is 13 residues. Germline CDR1 SGHRS, CDR2 YFSETQ. CDR3 loop: CASSPTQGIGYTF. The CDR3 coding sequence is TGCGCCAGCAGCCCCACCCAGGGAATTGGCTACACCTTC.

The chain is built from TRBV28 and TRBJ2-7, with 9 bases aligning to TRBD1. After removal of 7 bases from V and 4 bases from J, the junction contained 11 bases not matched to a gene. The CDR3 contains 15 residues. Germline values: CDR1 MDHEN, CDR2 SYDVKM. CDR3 protein: CASTLPTGGGYEQYF. CDR3 DNA: TGTGCCAGCACCCTTCCTACAGGGGGCGGGTACGAGCAGTACTTC.

The V gene is TRBV7-2, the J gene TRBJ2-3, with 7 bases aligning to TRBD1. This CDR3 contains 15 residues. Per the germline V gene, CDR1 is SGHTA and CDR2 is FQGNSA. V lost 5 bases, J lost 3 bases, and 8 bases stayed unmatched. CDR3 nucleotide sequence: TGTGCCAGCAGCCCGAGACAGGGTGTGACAGATACGCAGTATTTT. Residues: CASSPRQGVTDTQYF.

V is TRBV19 and J is TRBJ2-6; no clear D. The ends were cut back, 6 bases at V and 0 bases at J, with 3 bases in the middle. This CDR3 is 13 amino acids long. From germline, CDR1 is LNHDA and CDR2 SQIVND (reference sequence). This chain's CDR3 is CASRASGANVLTF. The CDR3 region has the DNA TGTGCCAGTAGGGCCTCTGGGGCCAACGTCCTGACTTTC.